These 23 T cell receptor beta chains were all obtained from the same sample, sequenced in a study of T-cell memory formation after mild COVID-19. TCRdb re-called the 5' RACE reads through MiXCR, storing one row per CDR3 protein. This table holds under 600,000 distinct CDR3 sequences, less than 25% found once. Specimen: PBMCs or a T cell subset sorted from them (not recorded which). These receptor sequences come from an adult woman who had mild COVID-19 (a few samples of this study predate the infection). Cell type and time point are not known.

This clonotype was seen only a few times. Here the CDR3 DNA reads TGTGCCACAAGGGAGGGGTCTGGAAACACCATATATTTT. Residues: CATREGSGNTIYF. V usage is TRBV15 and J usage is TRBJ1-3; D perhaps matches TRBD1 (5 bases). The V and J ends lost 9 bases and 1 base respectively, with 10 bases between them. The CDR3 loop spans 13 amino acids. Germline V gene data show CDR1 as LNHNV and CDR2 as YYDKDF (reference sequence). The full variable domain, in which reference TRBV15 and TRBJ1-3 provide the parts outside the CDR3, is DAMVIQNPRYQVTQFGKPVTLSCSQTLNHNVMYWYQQKSSQAPKLLFHYYDKDFNNEADTPDNFQSRRPNTSFCFLDIRSPGLGDTAMYLCATREGSGNTIYFGEGSWLTVV.

The J gene is TRBJ2-7, the V gene TRBV7-8; D is perhaps TRBD1 (6 bases). V was shortened by 2 bases and J by 4 bases, with 24 bases between the two germline ends. CDR1 is SGHVS, CDR2 FQNEAQ, per germline. This CDR3 has 18 residues. The DNA of the CDR3 is TGTGCCAGCAGCTTACCCAGACAGGACCTTGGCCCCGCTTACGAGCAGTACTTC. Its protein is CASSLPRQDLGPAYEQYF.

V and J are TRBV5-1 and TRBJ1-1; TRBD1 is a possible D gene (5 bases). The CDR3 is 15 amino acids. The germline V gene has CDR1 SGHRS and CDR2 YFSETQ. V dropped 0 bases and J dropped 4 bases, with 13 bases sitting between them. CDR3 residues: CASSLGRNRITEAFF. The CDR3 coding sequence is TGCGCCAGCAGCTTGGGGAGGAACAGGATCACTGAAGCTTTCTTT.

The chain combines TRBV15 with TRBJ1-1; possible D gene TRBD1, 5 bases. The CDR3 is 15 amino acids. Germline values: CDR1 LNHNV, CDR2 YYDKDF (reference sequence). The ends were cut back, 5 bases at V and 4 bases at J, with 17 bases in the middle. The CDR3 spells CATSSWGRAGTEAFF. The DNA of the CDR3 is TGTGCCACCAGCTCATGGGGGAGGGCTGGCACTGAAGCTTTCTTT.

The chain links TRBV5-5 to TRBJ1-2; D perhaps matches TRBD1 (6 bases). Looked up from germline, CDR1 is SGHKS and CDR2 is YYEKEE (reference sequence). Trimming removed 0 bases at V and 4 bases at J, with 13 bases between. The CDR3 contains 15 residues. This chain's CDR3 is CASSLDRTVLYGYTF. The CDR3 bases are TGTGCCAGCAGCTTGGATCGGACAGTCCTCTATGGCTACACCTTC.

The table lists this clonotype with a few counts. J is TRBJ2-1 and V is TRBV5-5, with 12 bases identical to TRBD1. Germline CDR1 is SGHKS and CDR2 is YYEKEE (reference sequence). The J segment lost 6 bases and the V segment lost 0 bases, leaving 7 bases of the junction unmatched. The CDR3 is 17 residues long. CDR3 sequence reads: CASSLDLGTGGFNEQFF. The CDR3, as DNA: TGTGCCAGCAGCTTGGATCTGGGGACAGGGGGCTTCAATGAGCAGTTCTTC.

By share, this clonotype ranks as medium-sized (0.01 to 0.1%). This rearrangement joins TRBV11-2 to TRBJ2-1; weak D call: TRBD2 (6 bases). The CDR3 loop spans 14 amino acids. The germline V and J ends were trimmed by 3 bases and 12 bases, with 18 bases remaining between them. CDR1 is SGHAT, CDR2 FQNNGV, per germline. The CDR3, as DNA: TGTGCCAGCAGCTTCGACTCTGGGCCCGGGGGGCAGTTCTTC. As protein: CASSFDSGPGGQFF.

The genes are TRBV12-3 or TRBV12-4 and TRBJ1-6, with 8 bases that match TRBD1. V was pared by 8 bases and J by 10 bases, with 10 bases of the junction left unmatched. This CDR3 is built from 14 residues. The CDR3 DNA follows: TGTGCCAGCGCGCCCCGAAGACAGGGGTCACCCCTCCACTTT. This gives the protein CASAPRRQGSPLHF.

This clonotype was observed a single time. The chain combines TRBV29-1 with TRBJ1-1, with D perhaps matching TRBD1 (6 bases). There are 12 residues in the CDR3. The V gene's germline CDR1 is SQVTM and CDR2 ANQGSEA. Trimming cost V 3 bases and J 4 bases, with 9 bases left between them. The CDR3 loop is CSVEIGGTEAFF. CDR3 coding DNA: TGCAGCGTTGAGATAGGGGGCACTGAAGCTTTCTTT.

CDR3 residues: CASQGGSQETQYF. In DNA form, the CDR3 reads TGTGCCAGTCAGGGCGGGAGCCAAGAGACCCAGTACTTC. The V call is TRBV6-6, the J call TRBJ2-5; 7 nucleotides match TRBD2. V shed 9 bases and J 1 base; nucleotides not matched to a gene: 5. Germline CDR1 and CDR2: MNHNY and SVGAGI (reference sequence). This CDR3 contains 13 residues.

This rearrangement joins TRBV6-5 to TRBJ1-5; 7 positions agree with TRBD1. The V and J ends lost 2 bases and 7 bases, in that order; junction bases with no gene match: 5. Germline V gene data show CDR1 as MNHEY and CDR2 as SVGAGI. The CDR3 sequence is 14 residues long. The CDR3 spells CASSYEGAGQPQHF. CDR3 in DNA: TGTGCCAGCAGTTACGAGGGGGCAGGACAGCCCCAGCATTTT.

This chain joins TRBV27 and TRBJ2-1; D is undetermined. The germline V and J ends were trimmed by 8 bases and 4 bases, with 18 bases remaining between them. This CDR3 region has 15 residues. CDR1 is MNHEY, CDR2 SMNVEV, per germline (reference sequence). CDR3 protein: CASRLQATFYNEQFF. The CDR3, as DNA: TGTGCCAGCCGCCTACAAGCCACCTTTTACAATGAGCAGTTCTTC.

V gene TRBV7-9 combines with J gene TRBJ2-3; D is uncertain. Germline loops: CDR1 SEHNR, CDR2 FQNEAQ (reference sequence). The germline V and J ends were trimmed by 9 bases and 2 bases, with 15 bases remaining between them. The CDR3 is made up of 14 amino acids. The CDR3 region is CASDLGLSTDTQYF. CDR3 bases: TGTGCCAGTGACCTCGGCTTATCCACAGATACGCAGTATTTT.

This clonotype has more than one count but fewer than ten. The CDR3 sequence: CASSHGTGGKNYEQYF. CDR3 sequence (DNA): TGCGCCAGCAGCCATGGGACAGGGGGCAAAAACTACGAGCAGTACTTC. The V call is TRBV4-1, the J call TRBJ2-7; 12 bases are shared with TRBD1. Looked up from germline, CDR1 is MGHRA and CDR2 is YSYEKL. The CDR3 runs 16 residues. Germline trimming cut 3 bases from V and 3 bases from J; bases unmatched to any gene: 6.

In its sample, this clonotype was seen a few times. This rearrangement joins TRBV24-1 to TRBJ1-2; D is unclear. This CDR3 is 13 amino acids long. Germline CDR1 KGHDR, CDR2 SFDVKD. The V and J ends lost 6 bases and 4 bases respectively, with 11 bases between them. CDR3 protein: CATSRTGTYGYTF. The CDR3 DNA is TGTGCCACCAGTCGGACGGGAACCTATGGCTACACCTTC.

This clonotype was recorded a few times. This chain connects TRBV7-2 to TRBJ2-1; weak D call: TRBD2 (6 bases). V was cut by 1 base and J by 6 bases, with 13 bases left in between. Germline CDR1 reads SGHTA; CDR2 reads FQGNSA. This CDR3 contains 15 residues. The CDR3: CASSLVGGAPNEQFF. Written as DNA, the CDR3 is TGTGCCAGCAGCTTAGTTGGAGGGGCTCCCAATGAGCAGTTCTTC. The full variable domain, rest sourced from reference TRBV7-2 and TRBJ2-1, is GAGVSQSPSNKVTEKGKDVELRCDPISGHTALYWYRQSLGQGLEFLIYFQGNSAPDKSGLPSDRFSAERTGGSVSTLTIQRTQQEDSAVYLCASSLVGGAPNEQFFGPGTRLTVL.

There are a few counts of this clonotype. The CDR3 spells CASSLTASNYGYTF. CDR3 bases: TGTGCCAGCAGCTTAACAGCATCTAACTATGGCTACACCTTC. The chain uses TRBV7-9 and TRBJ1-2; no clear D gene. V dropped 2 bases and J dropped 0 bases, with 7 bases sitting between them. Germline V gene lookup returns CDR1 SEHNR and CDR2 FQNEAQ (reference sequence). The CDR3 totals 14 residues.

This clonotype was found a few times. The V call is TRBV4-1, the J call TRBJ2-1; a possible D gene is TRBD1 (6 bases). Per the germline V gene, CDR1 is MGHRA and CDR2 is YSYEKL. The CDR3 has 14 amino acids. V lost 0 bases, J lost 9 bases, and 12 bases lay in between. CDR3: CASSQEAQGAEQFF. CDR3 bases: TGCGCCAGCAGCCAAGAGGCACAGGGCGCTGAGCAGTTCTTC.

This clonotype was observed a handful of times. The chain recombines TRBV18 with TRBJ2-3; 8 positions match TRBD1. Germline V gives CDR1 KGHSH, CDR2 LQKENI. With V trimmed by 5 bases and J by 4 bases, 8 bases remained unmatched. The CDR3 consists of 15 residues. CDR3: CASSTQGAGADTQYF. Written as DNA, the CDR3 is TGTGCCAGCTCAACGCAGGGGGCAGGCGCAGATACGCAGTATTTT. The full variable domain, completed using reference TRBV18 and TRBJ2-3, is NAGVMQNPRHLVRRRGQEARLRCSPMKGHSHVYWYRQLPEEGLKFMVYLQKENIIDESGMPKERFSAEFPKEGPSILRIQQVVRGDSAAYFCASSTQGAGADTQYFGPGTRLTVL.

The chain uses TRBV7-2 and TRBJ2-1; D gene uncertain. CDR3 size: 13 residues. In germline, CDR1 is SGHTA, CDR2 FQGNSA. Trimming stripped 5 bases from V and 7 bases from J, with 12 bases between. The CDR3 is CASSRNSGNEQFF. DNA for the CDR3: TGTGCCAGCAGCCGAAATTCGGGTAATGAGCAGTTCTTC.

V is TRBV6-5 and J is TRBJ1-6, with TRBD1 as a possible D gene (5 bases). Trimming pared 0 bases from V and 7 bases from J, leaving 10 bases between. The CDR3 contains 15 residues. The V gene's germline CDR1 is MNHEY and CDR2 SVGAGI. CDR3 loop: CASSYSGPLNSPLHF. The CDR3 region has the DNA TGTGCCAGCAGTTACTCGGGACCTCTCAATTCACCCCTCCACTTT.

In its sample, this clonotype was seen a few times. This rearrangement joins TRBV6-1 to TRBJ1-5; D is uncertain. CDR1 and CDR2 from the germline V gene are MNHNS and SASEGT. V lost 1 base and J 7 bases, leaving 17 bases between the germline ends. CDR3 length: 16 amino acids. The CDR3: CASSEGGGGSLQPQHF. CDR3 nucleotides: TGTGCCAGCAGTGAAGGGGGTGGAGGAAGCTTGCAGCCCCAGCATTTT.

This clonotype was seen a handful of times. The chain is built from TRBV7-9 and TRBJ2-2; 7 bases agree with TRBD1. CDR3 length: 15 residues. J lost 9 bases, V lost 4 bases, and 11 bases had no gene match. Per germline, CDR1 SEHNR and CDR2 FQNEAQ (reference sequence). Here the CDR3 reads CASSSTGIPGRELFF. CDR3 DNA: TGTGCCAGCAGCTCGACAGGGATCCCCGGCCGGGAGCTGTTTTTT.